The 30 T cell receptor beta chains presented below share a single source sample, sequenced in a study of blood T cell repertoires in COVID-19. Assay used: immunoSEQ multiplex PCR; TCRdb lists only in-frame clones, some missing. The table shows under 150,000 clones, with almost 85% occurring only once. The source material was PBMCs or T cells enriched from blood (not recorded which). The receptors shown here come from a man in his forties with acute COVID-19.

The CDR3 protein is CASSPLPDTEAFF. CDR3 DNA: TGTGCCAGCAGCCCCCTCCCCGACACTGAAGCTTTCTTT. The chain joins TRBV9 to TRBJ1-1; D remains unclear. The ends were cut back, 4 bases at V and 3 bases at J, with 10 bases in the middle. There are 13 residues in the CDR3. Germline assignment: CDR1 SGDLS and CDR2 YYNGEE.

The chain combines TRBV28 with TRBJ2-5; 10 bases map to TRBD1. The CDR3 consists of 16 residues. V dropped 2 bases and J dropped 1; count of bases not matched to a gene: 4. CDR1 is MDHEN, CDR2 SYDVKM, per germline. CDR3 sequence reads: CASSLQRDRGQETQYF. DNA of the CDR3: TGTGCCAGCAGTTTACAGAGGGACAGGGGCCAAGAGACCCAGTACTTC.

This chain connects TRBV25-1 to TRBJ1-3; a weak D match, TRBD1 (5 bases). Looked up from germline, CDR1 is MGHDK and CDR2 is SYGVNS. Between the trimmed V and J ends, which lost 10 bases and 4 bases, there was a span of 20 bases. This CDR3 spans 15 amino acids. This CDR3 reads CATYGGDLDGNTIYF. Here the CDR3 DNA reads TGTGCCACCTATGGGGGGGACCTCGACGGAAACACCATATATTTT.

The rearrangement uses TRBV5-1 and TRBJ1-1; D not resolved. Germline assignment: CDR1 SGHRS and CDR2 YFSETQ. The CDR3 consists of 15 residues. The ends were cut back, 2 bases at V and 2 bases at J, with 13 bases in the middle. CDR3: CASSLSDISNTEAFF. DNA for the CDR3: TGCGCCAGCAGCTTATCAGACATCTCTAACACTGAAGCTTTCTTT. Full variable domain (remainder filled in from reference TRBV5-1 and TRBJ1-1): KAGVTQTPRYLIKTRGQQVTLSCSPISGHRSVSWYQQTPGQGLQFLFEYFSETQRNKGNFPGRFSGRQFSNSRSEMNVSTLELGDSALYLCASSLSDISNTEAFFGQGTRLTVV.

This clone was counted between two and nine times. This chain joins TRBV30 and TRBJ2-1; perhaps TRBD1 as D (6 bases). CDR3 length equals 13 residues. V dropped 1 base and J dropped 5 bases, with 9 bases sitting between them. CDR1 is GTSNPN and CDR2 is SVGIG in the germline V gene (reference sequence). The CDR3 nucleotides are TGTGCCTGGAGTGGTGGGGGCCACAATGAGCAGTTCTTC. This translates into CAWSGGGHNEQFF.

V and J are TRBV19 and TRBJ1-3, with D perhaps matching TRBD1 (6 bases). The V end lost 5 bases, the J end lost 0 bases, and 14 bases lay between the germline ends. The CDR3 is 16 amino acids. Looked up from germline, CDR1 is LNHDA and CDR2 is SQIVND (reference sequence). CDR3: CASSFGTPSSGNTIYF. Written as DNA, the CDR3 is TGTGCCAGTAGTTTCGGGACACCTAGCTCTGGAAACACCATATATTTT.

This rearrangement joins TRBV6-2 or TRBV6-3 to TRBJ2-7; 7 bases are shared with TRBD2. The CDR3 extends over 16 amino acids. The V segment lost 6 bases and the J segment 3 bases; nucleotides outside the gene matches: 14. In germline, CDR1 is MNHEY, CDR2 SVGEGT. CDR3 coding DNA: TGTGCCAGCAGCTTTACTAGGAGGGACTACAACTACGAGCAGTACTTC. Amino acids: CASSFTRRDYNYEQYF.

J is TRBJ1-2 and V is TRBV30; D unresolved. Germline CDR1 reads GTSNPN; CDR2 reads SVGIG (reference sequence). Between the trimmed V and J ends, which lost 2 bases and 5 bases, there was a span of 9 bases. The length of the CDR3 is 12 residues. The CDR3 coding sequence is TGTGCCTGGAGTAGCACAGAATATGGCTACACCTTC. As protein: CAWSSTEYGYTF.

The chain couples TRBV1 to TRBJ2-1; the tabulated D call, TRBD2, remains unverified against the DNA. TRBV1 is a pseudogene locus. The length of the CDR3 is 19 residues. This CDR3 is CTSSQPLAGFPRYNNEQFF. DNA of the CDR3: TGCACCAGCAGCCAACCCCTAGCGGGCTTCCCGCGTTACAACAATGAGCAGTTCTTC.

The rearrangement joins TRBV19 to TRBJ2-3; tentative D call: TRBD1 (5 bases). Trimming cost V 3 bases and J 4 bases, with 8 bases left between them. This CDR3 spans 13 amino acids. Germline CDR1 and CDR2: LNHDA and SQIVND (reference sequence). In DNA form, the CDR3 reads TGTGCCAGTAGTATGGGGCTGGCAGATACGCAGTATTTT. Translation: CASSMGLADTQYF.

The rearrangement uses TRBV10-3 and TRBJ2-3, with TRBD2 as a possible D gene (6 bases). There are 16 residues in the CDR3. The V end lost 9 bases, the J end lost 0 bases, and 19 bases lay between the germline ends. In germline, CDR1 is ENHRY, CDR2 SYGVKD. The CDR3 protein is CAIRSSGHPSTDTQYF. CDR3 DNA sequence: TGTGCCATAAGGAGTAGCGGTCACCCTAGCACAGATACGCAGTATTTT.

CDR3 bases: TGTGCCATCGGCAATTATGACAGCTCTGGAAACACCATATATTTT. Its protein product is CAIGNYDSSGNTIYF. The chain recombines TRBV10-3 with TRBJ1-3, with D perhaps TRBD1 (5 bases). V was shortened by 8 bases and J by 0 bases, with 14 bases between the two germline ends. The CDR3 is 15 amino acids. The V gene's germline CDR1 is ENHRY and CDR2 SYGVKD.

This clone was observed a handful of times. The rearrangement links TRBV28 to TRBJ2-3, with 10 bases identical to TRBD1. The V gene's germline CDR1 is MDHEN and CDR2 SYDVKM. The length of the CDR3 is 15 residues. V dropped 5 bases and J dropped 3; count of bases not matched to a gene: 5. The DNA of the CDR3 is TGTGCCAGCAGTACCCGGGACAGGGGTACAGATACGCAGTATTTT. Translation: CASSTRDRGTDTQYF.

The V and J genes are TRBV7-6 and TRBJ2-1, with D tentatively TRBD2 (6 bases). The CDR3 totals 13 residues. Trimming took 5 bases from V and 4 from J, leaving 9 bases between them. Germline values: CDR1 SGHVS, CDR2 FNYEAQ. CDR3 nucleotides: TGTGCCAGCAGCGACGGGAGATACAATGAGCAGTTCTTC. Protein sequence: CASSDGRYNEQFF.

This clone was found a few times. V gene TRBV20-1 combines with J gene TRBJ2-1; 11 positions agree with TRBD2. The CDR3 loop spans 13 amino acids. Germline loops: CDR1 DFQATT, CDR2 SNEGSKA (reference sequence). V lost 3 bases, J lost 10 bases, and 5 bases stayed unmatched. The CDR3 protein is CSASLGLAGEQFF. As DNA, the CDR3 is TGCAGTGCTAGTCTAGGACTAGCGGGCGAGCAGTTCTTC.

This clone was detected only a few times. V and J are TRBV11-2 and TRBJ2-1; D is unresolved. Trimming left V 0 bases short and J 6 bases short, with 9 bases between. CDR3 length equals 14 residues. Germline lookup yields CDR1 SGHAT and CDR2 FQNNGV. CDR3 DNA sequence: TGTGCCAGCAGCTTAGATTCTAAATCCAATGAGCAGTTCTTC. Amino acid sequence: CASSLDSKSNEQFF.

This clone was recorded once. The chain employs TRBV15 and TRBJ2-5; 8 bases map to TRBD1. This CDR3 has 13 amino acids. Germline CDR1 LNHNV, CDR2 YYDKDF (reference sequence). Trimming cost V 3 bases and J 7 bases; bases outside gene matches: 4. The CDR3 protein is CATSRDRVGTQYF. The DNA of the CDR3 is TGTGCCACCAGCAGGGACAGGGTCGGGACCCAGTACTTC. The full variable domain, with the rest looked up from reference TRBV15 and TRBJ2-5, is DAMVIQNPRYQVTQFGKPVTLSCSQTLNHNVMYWYQQKSSQAPKLLFHYYDKDFNNEADTPDNFQSRRPNTSFCFLDIRSPGLGDTAMYLCATSRDRVGTQYFGPGTRLLVL.

V gene TRBV3-1 (or the pseudogene TRBV3-2) combines with J gene TRBJ2-1; TRBD2 matches 15 bases. This CDR3 comprises 18 residues. From germline, CDR1 is LGHDT and CDR2 YNNKEL (reference sequence). V lost 1 base to trimming and J lost 0 bases; unmatched junction nucleotides: 1. The CDR3 spells CASSQGTSGGASYNEQFF. The DNA of the CDR3 is TGTGCCAGCAGCCAAGGGACTAGCGGGGGGGCCTCCTACAATGAGCAGTTCTTC.

This chain connects TRBV23-1 to TRBJ2-7, with a weak D call TRBD1 (5 bases). TRBV23-1 is annotated as an ORF whose role is uncertain. The CDR3 sequence is 12 residues long. V dropped 11 bases and J dropped 4 bases, with 15 bases sitting between them. CDR3 in amino acids: CARVGERYEQYF. In DNA, the CDR3 is TGCGCCCGAGTAGGGGAAAGGTACGAGCAGTACTTC.

The chain uses TRBV5-1 and TRBJ1-1; D is perhaps TRBD1 (5 bases). The CDR3 length is 13 residues. Germline V gene data show CDR1 as SGHRS and CDR2 as YFSETQ. V was trimmed by 2 bases and J by 10 bases, leaving 15 bases between them. The DNA of the CDR3 is TGCGCCAGCAGCTTAGGGGCAAATCAAAGAGCTTTCTTT. Translating gives CASSLGANQRAFF.

The chain recombines TRBV6-2 or TRBV6-3 with TRBJ2-1; tentatively, D is TRBD2 (6 bases). The V and J ends lost 0 bases and 3 bases respectively, with 15 bases between them. CDR3 size: 17 residues. Germline V gene lookup returns CDR1 MNHEY and CDR2 SVGEGT. The CDR3 DNA reads TGTGCCAGCAGTTACTCGGGGGGTCGGGGGATCTACAATGAGCAGTTCTTC. Amino acids: CASSYSGGRGIYNEQFF.

V usage is TRBV12-3 or TRBV12-4 and J usage is TRBJ1-5, with D hard to call. The CDR3 has 12 residues. Trimming took 6 bases from V and 1 from J, leaving 4 bases between them. The CDR3 protein is CASSQSNQPQHF. The CDR3 DNA sequence: TGTGCCAGCAGCCAAAGCAATCAGCCCCAGCATTTT.

The chain has TRBV3-1 (or the pseudogene TRBV3-2) and TRBJ2-5, with TRBD2 identical over 12 bases. The CDR3 covers 16 residues. The ends lost 4 bases at V and 3 bases at J; junction bases unmatched: 6. Germline V lookup: CDR1 LGHDT, CDR2 YNNKEL (reference sequence). Written as DNA, the CDR3 is TGTGCCAGCAGCCCATCCCTAGCGGGGGGGAAAGAGACCCAGTACTTC. This encodes CASSPSLAGGKETQYF.

V usage is TRBV28 and J usage is TRBJ1-5, with 7 bases matching TRBD1. J lost 2 bases, V lost 7 bases, and 8 bases had no gene match. The V gene's germline CDR1 is MDHEN and CDR2 SYDVKM. There are 15 residues in the CDR3. Written as DNA, the CDR3 is TGTGCCAGCACCCCGACAGGGACCGGCAATCAGCCCCAGCATTTT. The encoded protein is CASTPTGTGNQPQHF.

The genes are TRBV25-1 and TRBJ2-1, with a weak D call TRBD2 (7 bases). Germline CDR1 MGHDK, CDR2 SYGVNS. This CDR3 is built from 14 residues. V was cut by 8 bases and J by 9 bases, with 20 bases left in between. CDR3 bases: TGTGCCAGCTCCTACGGGGGGCGTCTGAGTGAGCAGTTCTTC. Translating it yields CASSYGGRLSEQFF.

The V call is TRBV7-2, the J call TRBJ2-2; 8 positions match TRBD1. The CDR3 is 16 amino acids. Germline values: CDR1 SGHTA, CDR2 FQGNSA. Trimming at V came to 7 bases and at J to 4 bases, leaving 11 bases not matched to a gene. In DNA form, the CDR3 reads TGTGCCAGCAAGGAAGGTCCCGACAGGGGCACCGGGGAGCTGTTTTTT. It translates to CASKEGPDRGTGELFF.

The chain recombines TRBV15 with TRBJ1-1; 9 positions match TRBD1. Per the germline V gene, CDR1 is LNHNV and CDR2 is YYDKDF (reference sequence). Trimming at V came to 2 bases and at J to 4 bases, leaving 5 bases not matched to a gene. The CDR3 contains 15 residues. The CDR3 here is CATSRFYRGLTEAFF. In nucleotides, the CDR3 is TGTGCCACCAGCAGATTTTACAGGGGGCTCACTGAAGCTTTCTTT.

This chain links TRBV3-1 (or the pseudogene TRBV3-2) with TRBJ2-3, with 11 nucleotides matching TRBD2. This CDR3 is built from 17 residues. Germline CDR1 LGHDT, CDR2 YNNKEL (reference sequence). The ends lost 3 bases at V and 2 bases at J; junction bases unmatched: 7. CDR3 in amino acids: CASSQGRLAGNTDTQYF. CDR3 DNA: TGTGCCAGCAGCCAGGGGAGACTAGCGGGGAACACAGATACGCAGTATTTT.

This chain uses TRBV15 with TRBJ1-6; no reliable D call. In germline, CDR1 is LNHNV, CDR2 YYDKDF (reference sequence). The CDR3 runs 15 residues. The V gene lost 1 base and the J gene lost 7 bases, with 11 bases spanning the gap. As DNA, the CDR3 is TGTGCCACCAGCAGAGTTGCAGGCGAAAATTCACCCCTCCACTTT. It yields the protein CATSRVAGENSPLHF.

V usage is TRBV28 and J usage is TRBJ1-5; 8 bases agree with TRBD1. Trimming removed 10 bases from V and 2 bases from J; junction bases left unmatched: 13. Germline CDR1 reads MDHEN; CDR2 reads SYDVKM. This CDR3 region has 16 residues. The CDR3 loop reads CATRMTGAPGNQPQHF. The CDR3 nucleotides read TGTGCCACCAGGATGACAGGGGCCCCTGGCAATCAGCCCCAGCATTTT.